Listed here are 20 T cell receptor beta chains from one sample, sequenced in a study of blood T cell repertoires in COVID-19. Profiling relied on immunoSEQ multiplex PCR, and the TCRdb table lists in-frame clones only, not all of them. The sample consists of around 170,000 clones, about four fifths of them appearing once. The sequencing input was PBMCs or T cells enriched from blood (not recorded which). These receptors all stem from a man between 45 and 60 years old who had recovered from COVID-19.

This clone has more than one count but fewer than ten. The J gene is TRBJ1-5, the V gene TRBV7-2; D uncertain. The germline V gene has CDR1 SGHTA and CDR2 FQGNSA. The CDR3 spans 15 residues. V lost 5 bases to trimming and J lost 0 bases, with 11 bases between them. The CDR3 here is CASSPATYSNQPQHF. In nucleotides, the CDR3 is TGTGCCAGCAGCCCCGCTACCTATAGCAATCAGCCCCAGCATTTT.

The rearrangement uses TRBV11-2 and TRBJ2-7; D perhaps matches TRBD2 (5 bases). Germline-derived CDR1 and CDR2 are SGHAT and FQNNGV. CDR3 size: 14 residues. V lost 1 base to trimming and J lost 0 bases, with 7 bases between them. The chain's CDR3 is CASSLGRFSYEQYF. The CDR3 DNA is TGTGCCAGCAGCTTAGGGAGGTTCTCCTACGAGCAGTACTTC. Filled out from reference TRBV11-2 and TRBJ2-7, the complete variable domain reads EAGVAQSPRYKIIEKRQSVAFWCNPISGHATLYWYQQILGQGPKLLIQFQNNGVVDDSQLPKDRFSAERLKGVDSTLKIQPAKLEDSAVYLCASSLGRFSYEQYFGPGTRLTVT.

The chain joins TRBV12-3 or TRBV12-4 to TRBJ1-2; D perhaps matches TRBD1 (5 bases). With 7 bases removed from V and 7 bases from J, the gap between germline ends came to 16 bases. The CDR3 length is 13 residues. CDR3: CASILGGEGGYTF. CDR3 nucleotides: TGTGCCAGCATCTTGGGGGGAGAGGGTGGCTACACCTTC.

Remarks on this clone: Distinct nucleotide sequences in the sample also encode this CDR3. The V and J genes are TRBV27 and TRBJ1-2; weak D call: TRBD1 (6 bases). From germline, CDR1 is MNHEY and CDR2 SMNVEV (reference sequence). Trimming cost V 2 bases and J 4 bases, with 8 bases left between them. CDR3 length: 13 residues. In nucleotides, the CDR3 is TGTGCCAGCAGTTTACAGGGGAGCTATGGCTACACCTTC. It translates to CASSLQGSYGYTF.

The chain is built from TRBV7-2 and TRBJ1-5, with a possible D match to TRBD1 (5 bases). This CDR3 region has 14 residues. V lost 7 bases and J lost 8, with 18 bases in between. Germline CDR1 is SGHTA and CDR2 is FQGNSA. The CDR3 nucleotides read TGTGCCAGCACCTCCATGGGGGGTTCGGAGCCCCAGCATTTT. It translates to CASTSMGGSEPQHF. Combining the CDR3 with reference TRBV7-2 and TRBJ1-5 gives the whole variable domain GAGVSQSPSNKVTEKGKDVELRCDPISGHTALYWYRQSLGQGLEFLIYFQGNSAPDKSGLPSDRFSAERTGGSVSTLTIQRTQQEDSAVYLCASTSMGGSEPQHFGDGTRLSIL.

This clone was counted a few times. The rearrangement joins TRBV4-1 to TRBJ1-6; D possibly corresponds to TRBD1 (5 bases). Germline CDR1 is MGHRA and CDR2 is YSYEKL. The CDR3 totals 14 residues. V shed 0 bases and J shed 10 bases, with 10 bases lying between them. In DNA, the CDR3 is TGCGCCAGCAGCCAAGAAAGGGGCCGCTCACCCCTCCACTTT. This codes for CASSQERGRSPLHF.

The CDR3 region has the DNA TGTGCCAGTAGTACCCCACAGGGCTCGAACACTGAAGCTTTCTTT. Amino acids: CASSTPQGSNTEAFF. The J gene is TRBJ1-1, the V gene TRBV19; tentatively, D is TRBD1 (6 bases). Germline loops: CDR1 LNHDA, CDR2 SQIVND (reference sequence). The CDR3 covers 15 residues. Trimming took off 4 bases at V and 1 base at J, with 13 bases between the two ends.

The genes are TRBV18 and TRBJ1-1, with 7 bases aligning to TRBD1. V gave up 4 bases and J gave up 0 bases; unmatched junction bases: 8. The CDR3 length is 16 residues. Germline CDR1 and CDR2: KGHSH and LQKENI. CDR3 protein: CASSQGTAAMNTEAFF. DNA for the CDR3: TGTGCCAGCTCACAAGGGACAGCCGCTATGAACACTGAAGCTTTCTTT.

The table lists this clone with a few counts. J is TRBJ2-7 and V is TRBV7-9, with 9 bases lining up with TRBD1. The J segment lost 6 bases and the V segment lost 5 bases, leaving 11 bases of the junction unmatched. The CDR3 has 15 residues. CDR1 and CDR2 (germline): SEHNR, FQNEAQ (reference sequence). The CDR3 loop is CASSGPGTGNREQYF. CDR3 in DNA: TGTGCCAGCAGCGGACCCGGGACAGGGAACCGCGAGCAGTACTTC.

V and J are TRBV7-8 and TRBJ1-5, with D uncertain. Trimming removed 0 bases at V and 0 bases at J, with 9 bases between. From germline, CDR1 is SGHVS and CDR2 FQNEAQ. This CDR3 has 16 amino acids. CDR3 coding DNA: TGTGCCAGCAGCTTAGCTTCGGGGTTTAGCAATCAGCCCCAGCATTTT. Amino acid sequence: CASSLASGFSNQPQHF.

V usage is TRBV5-4 and J usage is TRBJ1-1; 9 bases align to TRBD1. V lost 4 bases to trimming and J lost 1 base; unmatched junction nucleotides: 17. The CDR3 covers 19 residues. The germline V gene encodes CDR1 SGHNT and CDR2 YYREEE (reference sequence). CDR3 protein: CASSTRTGTGTLGNTEAFF. CDR3 bases: TGTGCCAGCAGCACTCGGACCGGGACAGGGACTCTTGGGAACACTGAAGCTTTCTTT.

The chain couples TRBV5-4 to TRBJ2-7, with 7 bases matching TRBD1. Germline trimming cut 4 bases from V and 4 bases from J; bases unmatched to any gene: 14. Germline loops: CDR1 SGHNT, CDR2 YYREEE (reference sequence). The CDR3 sequence is 16 residues long. CDR3: CASSDLIGGVLYEQYF. DNA for the CDR3: TGTGCCAGCAGCGATTTGATAGGGGGCGTATTATACGAGCAGTACTTC. Variable domain in full (rest from reference TRBV5-4 and TRBJ2-7): ETGVTQSPTHLIKTRGQQVTLRCSSQSGHNTVSWYQQALGQGPQFIFQYYREEENGRGNFPPRFSGLQFPNYSSELNVNALELDDSALYLCASSDLIGGVLYEQYFGPGTRLTVT.

The chain joins TRBV3-1 (or the pseudogene TRBV3-2) to TRBJ1-6; 7 bases are shared with TRBD1. Trimming cost V 1 base and J 8 bases; bases outside gene matches: 2. Germline V CDR1 and CDR2: LGHDT, YNNKEL (reference sequence). The CDR3 is made up of 14 amino acids. The CDR3 spells CASSQGTGYSPLHF. CDR3 sequence (DNA): TGTGCCAGCAGCCAAGGGACAGGATATTCACCCCTCCACTTT.

The chain carries TRBV4-2 and TRBJ2-2; TRBD2 matches at 12 bases. CDR1 is LGHNA and CDR2 is YNFKEQ in the germline V gene. V lost 1 base to trimming and J lost 5 bases; unmatched junction nucleotides: 5. This CDR3 spans 17 amino acids. The CDR3 region has the DNA TGTGCCAGCAGCCAAGTCTCCGGGACTAGCGGGACCGGGGAGCTGTTTTTT. Amino acids: CASSQVSGTSGTGELFF.

In its sample, this clone was seen a few times. V gene TRBV29-1 combines with J gene TRBJ2-1; TRBD2 might be the D (5 bases). V lost 7 bases and J 4 bases, leaving 14 bases between the germline ends. The CDR3 contains 13 residues. Germline-derived CDR1 and CDR2 are SQVTM and ANQGSEA. In nucleotides, the CDR3 is TGCAGCGCGGGTTACAGCGGATACAATGAGCAGTTCTTC. This translates into CSAGYSGYNEQFF.

The J gene is TRBJ2-5, the V gene TRBV5-1; D possibly corresponds to TRBD1 (7 bases). In germline, CDR1 is SGHRS, CDR2 YFSETQ. Trimming pared 4 bases from V and 5 bases from J, leaving 18 bases between. The CDR3 runs to 15 residues. The CDR3 reads CASSTDRAGWETQYF. The CDR3, as DNA: TGCGCCAGCAGCACAGACAGGGCGGGATGGGAGACCCAGTACTTC.

This clone has only a few counts. This chain joins TRBV2 and TRBJ1-5, with 11 bases fitting TRBD1. The CDR3 is 15 amino acids. The ends lost 6 bases at V and 6 bases at J; junction bases unmatched: 7. CDR1 SNHLY and CDR2 FYNNEI come from the germline V gene. CDR3 in amino acids: CASSRTGGWSQPQHF. Written as DNA, the CDR3 is TGTGCCAGCAGCCGGACAGGGGGCTGGAGTCAGCCCCAGCATTTT.

This chain connects TRBV5-4 to TRBJ1-2; 7 bases line up with TRBD1. This CDR3 region has 15 residues. CDR1 and CDR2 from the germline V gene are SGHNT and YYREEE (reference sequence). V lost 4 bases to trimming and J lost 4 bases; unmatched junction nucleotides: 10. CDR3 region: CASSLTGVPLYGYTF. The CDR3 DNA reads TGTGCCAGCAGCCTCACAGGGGTTCCCCTCTATGGCTACACCTTC. Full variable domain (rest looked up from reference TRBV5-4 and TRBJ1-2): ETGVTQSPTHLIKTRGQQVTLRCSSQSGHNTVSWYQQALGQGPQFIFQYYREEENGRGNFPPRFSGLQFPNYSSELNVNALELDDSALYLCASSLTGVPLYGYTFGSGTRLTVV.

The chain carries TRBV29-1 and TRBJ1-2, with a tentative D call TRBD1 (6 bases). Germline CDR1 SQVTM, CDR2 ANQGSEA. The CDR3 loop spans 13 amino acids. V was pared by 1 base and J by 5 bases, with 11 bases between. CDR3 in amino acids: CSVEGGRLYGYTF. As DNA, the CDR3 is TGCAGCGTTGAAGGGGGGCGGCTGTATGGCTACACCTTC. The variable domain in full, with the rest retrieved from reference TRBV29-1 and TRBJ1-2, is SAVISQKPSRDICQRGTSLTIQCQVDSQVTMMFWYRQQPGQSLTLIATANQGSEATYESGFVIDKFPISRPNLTFSTLTVSNMSPEDSSIYLCSVEGGRLYGYTFGSGTRLTVV.

V and J are TRBV5-1 and TRBJ1-1; 7 nucleotides line up with TRBD1. Germline values: CDR1 SGHRS, CDR2 YFSETQ. This CDR3 has 17 amino acids. Unmatched junction bases numbered 18, after V lost 4 bases and J lost 6 bases. Here the CDR3 reads CASSTGQTTRRGAEAFF. DNA of the CDR3: TGCGCCAGCAGCACGGGACAGACTACACGTCGAGGGGCTGAAGCTTTCTTT.